Listed below are T cell receptor beta chains from one sample, sequenced in a study of STAT5B mutations in CD4+ large granular lymphocyte leukemia. Libraries were prepared by immunoSEQ multiplex PCR; TCRdb keeps only in-frame clonotypes and omits some of them. The table includes approximately 21,000 clones, over 60% detected once. Input material: CD4+ T cells from blood buffy coats. These receptor sequences come from a human donor in good health. The CDR3 runs from the conserved cysteine through the conserved F or W. The D gene is left open where the match is weak. Rows may omit the clone size; those that give it use once, few, many or a size class.

NA,TRBJ2-1,TRBV7-2,NA,TGTGCCAGCAGCGTTAGTTTAGACTCCGGACGTGAGCAGTTCTTC,CASSVSLDSGREQFF
NA,TRBJ2-7,TRBV6-1,NA,TGTGCCAGCAGTGAATTTGCGCGGGCACGGGGCTTCGAGCAGTACTTC,CASSEFARARGFEQYF
NA,TRBJ2-1,TRBV5-1,once,TGCGCCAGCAGCGAGGGCGTCAGCTCCTACAATGAGCAGTTCTTC,CASSEGVSSYNEQFF
TRBD2,TRBJ2-5,TRBV7-9,NA,TGTGCCAGCGGCCCCGGGACTAGCGGGACGGAGACCCAGTACTTC,CASGPGTSGTETQYF
NA,TRBJ1-2,TRBV5-8,NA,TGTGCCAGCAGCTTGGGACCGGGAAAGGTTTCGGGCAACTATGGCTACACCTTC,CASSLGPGKVSGNYGYTF
NA,TRBJ2-1,TRBV12-5,NA,TGTGCTAGTGGTTTGGGGGTCAGAAATGAGCAGTTCTTC,CASGLGVRNEQFF
NA,TRBJ1-1,TRBV2,NA,TGTGCCAGCAGTGAATTAGGCAGTGAGAACACTGAAGCTTTCTTT,CASSELGSENTEAFF
NA,TRBJ1-2,TRBV11-3,NA,TGTGCCAGCAGCTTAGGATTGGGTGGCTATGGCTACACCTTC,CASSLGLGGYGYTF
NA,TRBJ1-1,TRBV5-1,few,TGCGCCAGCAGCCGGGCCGGAGCTGAAGCTTTCTTT,CASSRAGAEAFF
TRBD1,TRBJ1-2,TRBV5-6,NA,TGTGCCAGCAGCTGGGACAGCTATGGCTACACCTTC,CASSWDSYGYTF